This T cell receptor (beta chain) derives from a study of shared clonotypes between healthy human individuals. The method was immunoSEQ multiplex PCR; TCRdb's version includes in-frame clones alone and lacks a portion of them. The repertoire holds fewer than 3 million clones, with about nine tenths as singletons. CDR3 length equals 13 residues. Germline CDR1 ENHRY, CDR2 SYGVKD. The V end lost 8 bases, the J end lost 6 bases, and 13 bases lay between the germline ends. There were no recent acute infections or vaccinations among the donors, who were healthy HIV-negative adults. The gene calls are TRBV10-3 and TRBJ2-2; unclear D gene. Sequences were obtained from naive CD4+ T cells from PBMCs. Subset here: CD45RA+ positively selected. The sequence derives from a young man in good health. Some clones in this sample may be carry-over from other donors' samples. CDR3 in DNA: TGTGCCATCTCTCCGGCTGGGGCCGGGGAGCTGTTTTTT. This codes for CAISPAGAGELFF.